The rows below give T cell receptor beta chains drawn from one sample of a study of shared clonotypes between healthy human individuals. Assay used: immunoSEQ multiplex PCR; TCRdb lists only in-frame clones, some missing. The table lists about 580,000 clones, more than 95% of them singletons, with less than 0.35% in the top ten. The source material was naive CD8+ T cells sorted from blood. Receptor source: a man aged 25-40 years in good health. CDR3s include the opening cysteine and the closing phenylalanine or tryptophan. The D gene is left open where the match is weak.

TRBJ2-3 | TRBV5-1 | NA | CASSLIPPAGAADTQYF | TGCGCCAGCAGCTTGATCCCGCCAGCCGGGGCGGCAGATACGCAGTATTTT
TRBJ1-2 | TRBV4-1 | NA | CASSRQQGPGGGYTF | TGCGCCAGCAGCCGGCAACAGGGCCCTGGGGGTGGCTACACCTTC
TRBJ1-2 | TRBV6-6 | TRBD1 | CASSYSDRANYGYTF | TGTGCCAGCAGTTACTCAGACAGGGCTAACTATGGCTACACCTTC
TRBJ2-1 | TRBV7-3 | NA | CASSAGGRGSYNEQFF | TGTGCCAGCAGCGCCGGAGGCCGAGGGTCCTACAATGAGCAGTTCTTC
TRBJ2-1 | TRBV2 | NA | CAKEGRNRAHEQFF | TGTGCCAAAGAAGGAAGGAACAGGGCCCATGAGCAGTTCTTC
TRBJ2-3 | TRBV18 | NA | CASSPGSTDTQYF | TGTGCCAGCTCACCAGGTAGCACAGATACGCAGTATTTT
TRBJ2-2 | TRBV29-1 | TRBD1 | CSGETGDDTGELFF | TGCAGCGGGGAAACAGGGGATGACACCGGGGAGCTGTTTTTT
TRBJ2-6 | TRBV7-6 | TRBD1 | CASSRTGFPSGANVLTF | TGTGCCAGCAGCCGGACAGGGTTTCCCTCTGGGGCCAACGTCCTGACTTTC
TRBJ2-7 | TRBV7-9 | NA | CASSSVFYEQYF | TGTGCCAGCAGCTCTGTGTTCTACGAGCAGTACTTC
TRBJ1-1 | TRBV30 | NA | CAWDSNTEAFF | TGTGCCTGGGACAGTAACACTGAAGCTTTCTTT
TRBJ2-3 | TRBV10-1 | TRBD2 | CASSESFLSGSSTDTQYF | TGCGCCAGCAGTGAGTCATTCCTTAGCGGGAGCAGCACAGATACGCAGTATTTT
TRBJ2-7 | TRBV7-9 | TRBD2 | CASSTDAAGPSYEQYF | TGTGCCAGCAGTACCGATGCAGCGGGACCCTCCTACGAGCAGTACTTC
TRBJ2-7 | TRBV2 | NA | CASSDLSSYEQYF | TGTGCCAGCAGCGACCTAAGCTCCTACGAGCAGTACTTC
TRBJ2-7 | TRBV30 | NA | CAWSQTGLPYEQYF | TGTGCCTGGAGTCAAACGGGACTCCCCTACGAGCAGTACTTC
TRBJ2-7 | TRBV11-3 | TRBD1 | CASSPRDRAHEQYF | TGTGCCAGCAGCCCACGGGACAGGGCCCACGAGCAGTACTTC
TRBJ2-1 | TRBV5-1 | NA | CASSLEALSPYGNEQFF | TGCGCCAGCAGCTTGGAGGCCCTGTCCCCCTACGGCAATGAGCAGTTCTTC
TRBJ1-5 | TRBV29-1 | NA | CSVGGGGSNQPQHF | TGCAGCGTTGGTGGCGGAGGTAGCAATCAGCCCCAGCATTTT